Sequencing of this T cell receptor (beta chain) was carried out in a study of shared clonotypes between healthy human individuals. Study-level background: Those who served as donors were two women and a few men between the ages of 18 and 49.

The method was immunoSEQ multiplex PCR; TCRdb's version includes in-frame clones alone and lacks a portion of them. This table has some 470,000 clones, about 82% appearing once. Unmatched junction bases numbered 1, after V lost 2 bases and J lost 2 bases. Germline V lookup: CDR1 SGHNT, CDR2 YYREEE (reference sequence). This CDR3 region has 13 residues. Sequenced input: PBMCs. This TCR derives from a middle-aged woman in good health. Some clones in this sample may be carry-over from other donors' samples. The chain links TRBV5-4 to TRBJ2-7, with 7 bases aligning to TRBD1. DNA for the CDR3: TGTGCCAGCAGCTTTCAGGGGGCCTACGAGCAGTACTTC. Its translation: CASSFQGAYEQYF.